One and the same sample provided the 29 T cell receptor beta chains below, sequenced in a study of blood T cell repertoires in COVID-19. Repertoires were generated with immunoSEQ multiplex PCR, while TCRdb's copy carries only in-frame clones and drops some. The sample contains 300,000 to 350,000 clones, 88% of which appear only once. Material: PBMCs or T cells enriched from blood (not recorded which). The source of these receptors is a young man who had recovered from COVID-19.

CDR3 amino acids: CASSRQAANRDEKLFF. The CDR3 DNA sequence: TGTGCCAGCAGTCGACAGGCCGCTAATAGGGATGAAAAACTGTTTTTT. V and J are TRBV4-2 and TRBJ1-4; D is perhaps TRBD1 (6 bases). Trimming stripped 6 bases from V and 6 bases from J, with 20 bases between. The CDR3 sequence is 16 residues long. Germline V CDR1 and CDR2: LGHNA, YNFKEQ.

This chain uses TRBV28 with TRBJ1-5; D gene ambiguous. CDR3 length: 12 residues. The germline gives CDR1 MDHEN, CDR2 SYDVKM. The V end was cut by 8 bases, the J end by 6 bases, with 11 bases between. CDR3 sequence reads: CASSERSQPQHF. The CDR3 DNA is TGTGCCAGCTCAGAGAGGAGTCAGCCCCAGCATTTT.

The chain combines TRBV29-1 with TRBJ1-2; D gene uncertain. Per the germline V gene, CDR1 is SQVTM and CDR2 is ANQGSEA. Trimming removed 2 bases at V and 8 bases at J, with 3 bases between. The CDR3 covers 9 residues. In DNA, the CDR3 is TGCAGCGTTGAACGGGGCTACACCTTC. This sequence encodes CSVERGYTF.

This sequence joins TRBV5-1 and TRBJ2-5, with D maybe TRBD2 (5 bases). Trimming removed 0 bases from V and 5 bases from J, with 14 bases in between. The CDR3 sequence is 15 residues long. CDR1 and CDR2 (germline): SGHRS, YFSETQ. The CDR3 here is CASSLVGSRGETQYF. The DNA of the CDR3 is TGCGCCAGCAGCTTGGTTGGGTCTCGAGGGGAGACCCAGTACTTC.

As for this clone: Germline and junction disagree at one end, which may indicate a read error. The chain recombines TRBV6-1 with TRBJ2-7; D gene ambiguous. The V gene's germline CDR1 is MNHNS and CDR2 SASEGT. The CDR3 extends over 10 amino acids. The DNA for the CDR3 is TGTGCCAGCAGTGAAGGGTTTAGCCTTTTC. Encoded protein: CASSEGFSLF.

The V gene is TRBV4-1, the J gene TRBJ2-7, with TRBD1 identical over 7 bases. CDR1 and CDR2 from the germline V gene are MGHRA and YSYEKL. The CDR3 has 13 residues. V lost 4 bases to trimming and J lost 5 bases; unmatched junction nucleotides: 5. The CDR3 nucleotides are TGCGCCAGCAGCCCGACAGGGATCCACGAGCAGTACTTC. This sequence encodes CASSPTGIHEQYF.

The chain uses TRBV25-1 and TRBJ1-4; a weak D match, TRBD1 (5 bases). The V end lost 3 bases, the J end lost 5 bases, and 13 bases lay between the germline ends. CDR1 is MGHDK, CDR2 SYGVNS, per germline. The CDR3 covers 15 residues. CDR3 amino acids: CASSDQGGGNEKLFF. The CDR3 DNA reads as TGTGCCAGCAGTGATCAAGGTGGGGGGAATGAAAAACTGTTTTTT.

The rearrangement links TRBV19 to TRBJ1-2, with 8 bases matching TRBD1. The CDR3 is made up of 14 amino acids. V shed 5 bases and J 4 bases; nucleotides not matched to a gene: 6. Germline V gene sequence: CDR1 LNHDA, CDR2 SQIVND (reference sequence). DNA for the CDR3: TGTGCCAGTAGTCGGACAGGGAAACCCTATGGCTACACCTTC. It encodes CASSRTGKPYGYTF.

The chain combines TRBV6-6 with TRBJ1-2, with TRBD1 identical over 9 bases. The CDR3 runs 16 residues. V trimming: 5 bases; J trimming: 6 bases; junction bases outside the gene matches: 13. The V gene's germline CDR1 is MNHNY and CDR2 SVGAGI (reference sequence). CDR3 DNA: TGTGCCAGCAGTACGCCCCTGGACAGGGGATGGGATGGCTACACCTTC. Its protein is CASSTPLDRGWDGYTF.

The chain couples TRBV5-5 to TRBJ2-5, with a weak D call TRBD1 (6 bases). This CDR3 region has 14 residues. Trimming removed 3 bases from V and 3 bases from J, with 12 bases in between. From germline, CDR1 is SGHKS and CDR2 YYEKEE (reference sequence). CDR3 region: CASSWGRQEETQYF. As DNA, the CDR3 is TGTGCCAGCAGCTGGGGCAGACAGGAAGAGACCCAGTACTTC.

The gene calls are TRBV14 and TRBJ2-1, with 15 positions matching TRBD2. Looked up from germline, CDR1 is SGHDN and CDR2 is FVKESK. The CDR3 covers 15 residues. Unmatched junction bases numbered 4, after V lost 4 bases and J lost 9 bases. The CDR3 nucleotides read TGTGCCAGCAGCCCCCCGGGACTAGCGGGGGGTGAGCAGTTCTTC. It translates to CASSPPGLAGGEQFF.

J is TRBJ1-2 and V is TRBV28, with D possibly being TRBD1 (5 bases). V was cut by 7 bases and J by 5 bases, with 17 bases left in between. Germline V gives CDR1 MDHEN, CDR2 SYDVKM. This CDR3 comprises 14 residues. The DNA of the CDR3 is TGTGCCAGCATCGGCGTGGGGCTTGAGTATGGCTACACCTTC. It is translated as CASIGVGLEYGYTF.

The chain uses TRBV4-2 and TRBJ2-3, with TRBD2 matching 12 bases. V shed 1 base and J 6 bases; nucleotides not matched to a gene: 11. CDR1 and CDR2 from the germline V gene are LGHNA and YNFKEQ. This CDR3 comprises 18 residues. The CDR3: CASSQVTFLAGGRDTQYF. The CDR3, as DNA: TGTGCCAGCAGCCAAGTTACGTTTCTAGCGGGGGGGCGTGATACGCAGTATTTT.

This chain links TRBV6-5 with TRBJ2-1; 7 nucleotides line up with TRBD2. There are 14 residues in the CDR3. V was clipped by 7 bases and J by 9 bases; unmatched bases: 12. Germline CDR1 is MNHEY and CDR2 is SVGAGI. This CDR3 is CASILGLLRSEQFF. DNA of the CDR3: TGTGCCAGCATCTTGGGACTACTACGTAGTGAGCAGTTCTTC.

This chain uses TRBV18 with TRBJ2-7; 10 nucleotides match TRBD1. CDR3 length equals 13 residues. CDR1 is KGHSH, CDR2 LQKENI, per germline. J gave up 5 bases and V 3 bases, and 1 base lay outside the gene matches. In nucleotides, the CDR3 is TGTGCCAGCTCACCGGACAGGGGGGACGAGCAGTACTTC. Protein product: CASSPDRGDEQYF. The variable domain in full, completed from reference TRBV18 and TRBJ2-7, reads NAGVMQNPRHLVRRRGQEARLRCSPMKGHSHVYWYRQLPEEGLKFMVYLQKENIIDESGMPKERFSAEFPKEGPSILRIQQVVRGDSAAYFCASSPDRGDEQYFGPGTRLTVT.

The chain has TRBV9 and TRBJ2-3, with D possibly TRBD2 on 5 matching bases. Germline CDR1 reads SGDLS; CDR2 reads YYNGEE. The CDR3 length is 14 residues. The V gene lost 4 bases and the J gene lost 0 bases, with 9 bases spanning the gap. As DNA, the CDR3 is TGTGCCAGCAGCTCTCGGACTAGCACAGATACGCAGTATTTT. Translating gives CASSSRTSTDTQYF.

The chain is built from TRBV21-1 and TRBJ2-1; the D segment call TRBD2 is taken from the table without a DNA check. TRBV21-1 is an annotated pseudogene. The CDR3 has 18 amino acids. In DNA form, the CDR3 reads TGTGCCAGCAGCAAAAGAAATTTCCGGGACTTCTCCTACAATGAGCAGTTCTTC. It encodes CASSKRNFRDFSYNEQFF.

V is TRBV7-9 and J is TRBJ1-4, with a weak D call TRBD1 (6 bases). CDR3 length: 14 residues. V was trimmed by 4 bases and J by 6 bases, leaving 12 bases between them. Germline loops: CDR1 SEHNR, CDR2 FQNEAQ (reference sequence). The DNA of the CDR3 is TGTGCCAGCAGCTCACAAAACAGGGATGAAAAACTGTTTTTT. This gives the protein CASSSQNRDEKLFF.

This clone showed up just once. The gene calls are TRBV7-8 and TRBJ1-6, with D perhaps TRBD1 (6 bases). CDR1 is SGHVS, CDR2 FQNEAQ, per germline. This CDR3 is 18 amino acids long. V was shortened by 5 bases and J by 1 base, with 18 bases between the two germline ends. CDR3 protein: CASSRGTQGGSYNSPLHF. Here the CDR3 DNA reads TGTGCCAGCAGCCGGGGGACACAGGGTGGGTCCTATAATTCACCCCTCCACTTT.

The V gene is TRBV28, the J gene TRBJ2-7, with a possible D match to TRBD2 (5 bases). Germline CDR1 reads MDHEN; CDR2 reads SYDVKM. Trimming took 2 bases from V and 2 from J, leaving 10 bases between them. This CDR3 has 14 residues. CDR3: CASSLPGEPYEQYF. Written as DNA, the CDR3 is TGTGCCAGCAGTTTACCCGGGGAGCCCTACGAGCAGTACTTC.

This chain uses TRBV6-5 with TRBJ2-1, with D possibly TRBD2 on 7 matching bases. V lost 4 bases and J 7 bases, leaving 14 bases between the germline ends. CDR3 size: 14 residues. Per the germline V gene, CDR1 is MNHEY and CDR2 is SVGAGI. CDR3 in DNA: TGTGCCAGCAGTTGGGGGGGCCAAGGTAATGAGCAGTTCTTC. Its translation is CASSWGGQGNEQFF.

J is TRBJ2-2 and V is TRBV20-1; the D gene is possibly TRBD2 (6 bases). Germline assignment: CDR1 DFQATT and CDR2 SNEGSKA (reference sequence). V shed 3 bases and J shed 4 bases, with 12 bases lying between them. The length of the CDR3 is 14 residues. Here the CDR3 DNA reads TGCAGTGCTAGTATGGCGGGGAGCACCGGGGAGCTGTTTTTT. It translates to CSASMAGSTGELFF.

The chain links TRBV7-9 to TRBJ2-5, with 7 bases that match TRBD1. This CDR3 region has 14 residues. Germline-derived CDR1 and CDR2 are SEHNR and FQNEAQ (reference sequence). Germline trimming cut 6 bases from V and 4 bases from J; bases unmatched to any gene: 8. This chain's CDR3 is CASRPTGTVETQYF. The DNA for the CDR3 is TGTGCCAGCAGACCTACCGGGACAGTAGAGACCCAGTACTTC.

The gene calls are TRBV6-4 and TRBJ1-6; D might be TRBD1 (6 bases). Germline V CDR1 and CDR2: MRHNA, SNTAGT. This CDR3 spans 16 amino acids. The V end lost 9 bases, the J end lost 0 bases, and 15 bases lay between the germline ends. CDR3 nucleotide sequence: TGTGCCAGTCCGGACAGCTTGAGCTCCTATAATTCACCCCTCCACTTT. Its translation is CASPDSLSSYNSPLHF.

The V call is TRBV28, the J call TRBJ1-6; 7 nucleotides match TRBD1. V dropped 9 bases and J dropped 6; count of bases not matched to a gene: 5. Germline V gives CDR1 MDHEN, CDR2 SYDVKM. The CDR3 covers 13 residues. CDR3 sequence (DNA): TGTGCCAGTGGGACAGTAGTTAATTCACCCCTCCACTTT. This translates into CASGTVVNSPLHF.

The V and J genes are TRBV27 and TRBJ1-1, with 7 bases that match TRBD1. V shed 5 bases and J 0 bases; nucleotides not matched to a gene: 12. Germline values: CDR1 MNHEY, CDR2 SMNVEV (reference sequence). This CDR3 region has 17 residues. The DNA for the CDR3 is TGTGCCAGCAGTCCATTCTCTGGAGGGGGCTTGAACACTGAAGCTTTCTTT. Translating it yields CASSPFSGGGLNTEAFF.

CDR3 in amino acids: CASSGGGQDYSPLHF. As DNA, the CDR3 is TGTGCCAGCAGTGGGGGGGGACAGGACTATTCACCCCTCCACTTT. The J gene is TRBJ1-6, the V gene TRBV2, with 8 nucleotides matching TRBD1. Per the germline V gene, CDR1 is SNHLY and CDR2 is FYNNEI. V trimming: 4 bases; J trimming: 8 bases; junction bases outside the gene matches: 7. There are 15 residues in the CDR3.

The V call is TRBV9, the J call TRBJ1-4; 10 bases align to TRBD1. The ends lost 3 bases at V and 9 bases at J; junction bases unmatched: 8. Germline V gene lookup returns CDR1 SGDLS and CDR2 YYNGEE. This CDR3 has 15 amino acids. This CDR3 is CASSAQDRGFQKLFF. In DNA form, the CDR3 reads TGTGCCAGCAGCGCTCAGGACAGGGGGTTTCAAAAACTGTTTTTT.

This chain uses TRBV3-1 (or the pseudogene TRBV3-2) with TRBJ2-2, with D possibly TRBD2 on 6 matching bases. This CDR3 is built from 16 residues. Germline V gene data show CDR1 as LGHDT and CDR2 as YNNKEL (reference sequence). Trimming cost V 4 bases and J 4 bases, with 16 bases left between them. The CDR3 protein is CASSRLARGPTGELFF. The CDR3, as DNA: TGTGCCAGCAGCCGCCTAGCGAGGGGACCCACCGGGGAGCTGTTTTTT.